The 30 T cell receptor beta chains below come from one sample, sequenced in a study of blood T cell repertoires in COVID-19. Some clones are missing from TCRdb's copy, which holds only in-frame ones; the method was immunoSEQ multiplex PCR. The sample lists roughly 670,000 clones; about 90% were seen once. Sequenced sample: peripheral blood. These receptors were obtained from a woman under 30 with acute or convalescent COVID-19.

This sequence joins TRBV3-1 (or the pseudogene TRBV3-2) and TRBJ2-3; possible D gene TRBD2, 6 bases. Trimming removed 8 bases at V and 2 bases at J, with 14 bases between. Germline assignment: CDR1 LGHDT and CDR2 YNNKEL (reference sequence). The CDR3 is made up of 14 amino acids. CDR3 nucleotide sequence: TGTGCCAGCGGGCGGACTATAAACACAGATACGCAGTATTTT. It is translated as CASGRTINTDTQYF.

The chain combines TRBV5-1 with TRBJ1-2, with 9 bases fitting TRBD1. Losses at the gene ends were 4 bases for V and 5 bases for J; bases not matched to a gene: 9. The V gene's germline CDR1 is SGHRS and CDR2 YFSETQ. The CDR3 totals 15 residues. DNA for the CDR3: TGCGCCAGCAGCCCAAACACGGGACAGGGATATGGCTACACCTTC. This gives the protein CASSPNTGQGYGYTF.

V gene TRBV19 combines with J gene TRBJ2-1; 8 positions match TRBD2. There are 16 residues in the CDR3. Looked up from germline, CDR1 is LNHDA and CDR2 is SQIVND (reference sequence). Losses at the gene ends were 1 base for V and 8 bases for J; bases not matched to a gene: 10. As DNA, the CDR3 is TGTGCCAGTAGTATAGTTCTGGGACTAGGGAGGGATGAGCAGTTCTTC. Translating it yields CASSIVLGLGRDEQFF.

This chain links TRBV9 with TRBJ2-7; D might be TRBD1 (6 bases). The CDR3 covers 15 residues. The germline V gene encodes CDR1 SGDLS and CDR2 YYNGEE. V gave up 0 bases and J gave up 0 bases, with 10 bases separating them. CDR3 residues: CASSVEMGASYEQYF. CDR3 coding DNA: TGTGCCAGCAGCGTAGAAATGGGGGCCTCCTACGAGCAGTACTTC.

The count of this clone is one. CDR3 bases: TGCGCCAGCAGCCAAGATCGTCCTGGCAGCTATAATTCACCCCTCCACTTT. As protein: CASSQDRPGSYNSPLHF. V is TRBV4-1 and J is TRBJ1-6, with D uncertain. From germline, CDR1 is MGHRA and CDR2 YSYEKL. There are 17 residues in the CDR3. V dropped 0 bases and J dropped 3 bases, with 12 bases sitting between them.

The rearrangement uses TRBV24-1 and TRBJ1-2; TRBD1 aligns across 7 bases. In germline, CDR1 is KGHDR, CDR2 SFDVKD. CDR3 length equals 13 residues. V lost 4 bases and J lost 7; bases outside the gene matches: 5. This CDR3 reads CATSDNRQGGYTF. As DNA, the CDR3 is TGTGCCACCAGTGACAATCGACAGGGTGGCTACACCTTC.

Points on this clone: Other DNA sequences in the same sample also yield this CDR3. The genes are TRBV5-1 and TRBJ1-3, with 8 positions matching TRBD1. After removal of 4 bases from V and 4 bases from J, the junction contained 10 bases not matched to a gene. The CDR3 sequence is 16 residues long. Germline CDR1 reads SGHRS; CDR2 reads YFSETQ. The CDR3 here is CASSLGQGSSGNTIYF. CDR3 nucleotide sequence: TGCGCCAGCAGCCTAGGACAGGGAAGTTCGGGAAACACCATATATTTT.

This chain links TRBV9 with TRBJ2-1, with D possibly being TRBD2 (5 bases). The CDR3 is made up of 13 amino acids. Trimming took off 2 bases at V and 8 bases at J, with 11 bases between the two ends. CDR1 is SGDLS, CDR2 YYNGEE, per germline. CDR3 region: CASSVDLAYEQFF. The CDR3 DNA is TGTGCCAGCAGCGTTGACCTAGCCTATGAGCAGTTCTTC.

This clone was seen a few times. The chain couples TRBV18 to TRBJ2-3, with D unresolved. Between the trimmed V and J ends, which lost 4 bases and 1 base, there was a span of 12 bases. The length of the CDR3 is 15 residues. From germline, CDR1 is KGHSH and CDR2 LQKENI. As DNA, the CDR3 is TGTGCCAGCTCACTAAATCGGGTGGGCACAGATACGCAGTATTTT. This codes for CASSLNRVGTDTQYF. The full variable domain, rest sourced from reference TRBV18 and TRBJ2-3, is NAGVMQNPRHLVRRRGQEARLRCSPMKGHSHVYWYRQLPEEGLKFMVYLQKENIIDESGMPKERFSAEFPKEGPSILRIQQVVRGDSAAYFCASSLNRVGTDTQYFGPGTRLTVL.

The genes are TRBV7-2 and TRBJ1-3; maybe TRBD1 (6 bases). The ends were cut back, 4 bases at V and 0 bases at J, with 19 bases in the middle. Looked up from germline, CDR1 is SGHTA and CDR2 is FQGNSA. The CDR3 consists of 18 residues. The CDR3 nucleotides are TGTGCCAGCAGCTCGTCATGGGCAGGGGTATCCTCTGGAAACACCATATATTTT. It is translated as CASSSSWAGVSSGNTIYF.

This chain uses TRBV27 with TRBJ2-1; D call uncertain. CDR3 length: 12 amino acids. CDR1 and CDR2 (germline): MNHEY, SMNVEV (reference sequence). V lost 4 bases and J 8 bases, leaving 9 bases between the germline ends. The CDR3 DNA is TGTGCCAGCAGTTCCACTGGTCATGAGCAGTTCTTC. The encoded protein is CASSSTGHEQFF.

V is TRBV30 and J is TRBJ1-2, with 8 bases identical to TRBD1. The CDR3 has 12 residues. The junction had 5 bases not matched to a gene; V was cut back by 3 bases and J by 8 bases. Germline lookup yields CDR1 GTSNPN and CDR2 SVGIG (reference sequence). The CDR3: CAWRDRERGYTF. CDR3 DNA sequence: TGTGCCTGGAGGGACAGGGAGCGGGGCTACACCTTC.

This sequence joins TRBV2 and TRBJ1-5; a possible D gene is TRBD1 (6 bases). CDR1 SNHLY and CDR2 FYNNEI come from the germline V gene. The CDR3 consists of 15 residues. V lost 7 bases, J lost 1 base, and 14 bases lay in between. The CDR3 coding sequence is TGTGCCAGCACCTTGGCACAGGGAAGCAATCAGCCCCAGCATTTT. Translating it yields CASTLAQGSNQPQHF.

V is TRBV2 and J is TRBJ2-3; D may be TRBD1 (6 bases). Germline CDR1 is SNHLY and CDR2 is FYNNEI. The CDR3 totals 20 residues. Trimming cost V 6 bases and J 5 bases, with 33 bases left between them. The CDR3 nucleotides are TGTGCCAGCAGACCACCTTTTGGCCGCCGGGACACCTACAACGGAGATACGCAGTATTTT. Residues: CASRPPFGRRDTYNGDTQYF. The full variable domain, with the rest looked up from reference TRBV2 and TRBJ2-3, is EPEVTQTPSHQVTQMGQEVILRCVPISNHLYFYWYRQILGQKVEFLVSFYNNEISEKSEIFDDQFSVERPDGSNFTLKIRSTKLEDSAMYFCASRPPFGRRDTYNGDTQYFGPGTRLTVL.

J is TRBJ2-6 and V is TRBV7-8, with 9 bases fitting TRBD1. Germline lookup yields CDR1 SGHVS and CDR2 FQNEAQ. The V and J ends lost 5 bases and 2 bases, in that order; junction bases with no gene match: 13. This CDR3 is 19 amino acids long. CDR3 DNA: TGTGCCAGCAGCCCCAAGACAGGGGGGGGGAGGCCTGGGGCCAACGTCCTGACTTTC. It encodes CASSPKTGGGRPGANVLTF. The variable domain in full, completed from reference TRBV7-8 and TRBJ2-6, reads GAGVSQSPRYKVAKRGQDVALRCDPISGHVSLFWYQQALGQGPEFLTYFQNEAQLDKSGLPSDRFFAERPEGSVSTLKIQRTQQEDSAVYLCASSPKTGGGRPGANVLTFGAGSRLTVL.

This clone was observed once. The chain uses TRBV24-1 and TRBJ1-2; D not certain. Germline CDR1 is KGHDR and CDR2 is SFDVKD. Deletions cut 4 bases from V and 8 bases from J, with 22 bases between. The CDR3 sequence is 16 residues long. This CDR3 is CATSDRTSGPGGGYTF. The CDR3 coding sequence is TGTGCCACCAGTGACCGAACCTCGGGTCCCGGCGGCGGCTACACCTTC.

The chain carries TRBV12-3 or TRBV12-4 and TRBJ1-1; tentatively, D is TRBD1 (6 bases). The CDR3 covers 13 residues. The ends were cut back, 5 bases at V and 7 bases at J, with 14 bases in the middle. The CDR3 protein is CASSLGQPYEAFF. The CDR3 DNA follows: TGTGCCAGCAGTCTCGGACAGCCCTATGAAGCTTTCTTT.

The J gene is TRBJ2-1, the V gene TRBV11-2; 9 bases match TRBD2. CDR1 is SGHAT, CDR2 FQNNGV, per germline. This CDR3 has 15 amino acids. Trimming removed 3 bases from V and 6 bases from J; junction bases left unmatched: 6. Here the CDR3 reads CASSLVSGGRNEQFF. The CDR3 DNA follows: TGTGCCAGCAGCTTGGTTAGCGGGGGCCGCAATGAGCAGTTCTTC.

This chain joins TRBV5-1 and TRBJ2-7, with 12 bases lining up with TRBD1. J gave up 5 bases and V 4 bases, and 7 bases lay outside the gene matches. This CDR3 is 15 amino acids long. Looked up from germline, CDR1 is SGHRS and CDR2 is YFSETQ. The CDR3 DNA is TGCGCCAGCAGCGTGACCGGGACAGGGGGCGACGAGCAGTACTTC. This gives the protein CASSVTGTGGDEQYF.

V and J are TRBV9 and TRBJ1-2, with 10 bases matching TRBD1. CDR1 and CDR2 from the germline V gene are SGDLS and YYNGEE. CDR3 length: 16 residues. V was pared by 0 bases and J by 3 bases, with 5 bases of the junction left unmatched. CDR3 sequence: CASSVALTGGYYGYTF. In DNA, the CDR3 is TGTGCCAGCAGCGTAGCCCTGACAGGGGGCTACTATGGCTACACCTTC.

V usage is TRBV7-2 and J usage is TRBJ2-3, with 11 bases matching TRBD1. This CDR3 region has 16 residues. Looked up from germline, CDR1 is SGHTA and CDR2 is FQGNSA. V shed 5 bases and J 2 bases; nucleotides not matched to a gene: 6. The CDR3 DNA sequence: TGTGCCAGCAGCCAACGGGACAGGGGGTACACAGATACGCAGTATTTT. This sequence encodes CASSQRDRGYTDTQYF. Looking up the rest from reference TRBV7-2 and TRBJ2-3 gives the full variable domain: GAGVSQSPSNKVTEKGKDVELRCDPISGHTALYWYRQSLGQGLEFLIYFQGNSAPDKSGLPSDRFSAERTGGSVSTLTIQRTQQEDSAVYLCASSQRDRGYTDTQYFGPGTRLTVL.

The chain carries TRBV24-1 and TRBJ2-1, with 9 bases fitting TRBD1. Per germline, CDR1 KGHDR and CDR2 SFDVKD. The CDR3 runs 10 residues. Germline trimming cut 9 bases from V and 13 bases from J; bases unmatched to any gene: 3. The CDR3 region is CATRDRVQFF. The CDR3, as DNA: TGTGCCACCCGGGACAGGGTTCAGTTCTTC.

The chain carries TRBV30 and TRBJ1-6; D is undetermined. The CDR3 totals 16 residues. CDR1 and CDR2 (germline): GTSNPN, SVGIG (reference sequence). Trimming took 0 bases from V and 5 from J, leaving 14 bases between them. The CDR3 DNA sequence: TGTGCCTGGAGTGTGACGTGGCCGGGGAATAATTCACCCCTCCACTTT. This sequence encodes CAWSVTWPGNNSPLHF.

This chain joins TRBV11-2 and TRBJ2-1; D perhaps matches TRBD2 (6 bases). The CDR3 spans 18 residues. Germline V gene data show CDR1 as SGHAT and CDR2 as FQNNGV. Trimming took off 1 base at V and 4 bases at J, with 20 bases between the two ends. CDR3 in amino acids: CASSLGWPGGTPYNEQFF. CDR3 nucleotide sequence: TGTGCCAGCAGCTTAGGCTGGCCCGGGGGAACTCCTTACAATGAGCAGTTCTTC.

This rearrangement joins TRBV14 to TRBJ2-7; TRBD2 matches 10 bases. The germline V gene encodes CDR1 SGHDN and CDR2 FVKESK. Unmatched junction bases numbered 5, after V lost 4 bases and J lost 2 bases. The CDR3 spans 15 residues. The CDR3 region is CASSLGAGGAYEQYF. CDR3 bases: TGTGCCAGCAGCCTGGGAGCGGGGGGGGCCTACGAGCAGTACTTC.

Here the CDR3 reads CSAREGAKAFF. The CDR3 DNA reads TGCAGTGCTAGAGAAGGAGCCAAAGCTTTCTTT. This chain connects TRBV20-1 to TRBJ1-1; D is ambiguous. V lost 0 bases and J 9 bases, leaving 8 bases between the germline ends. The CDR3 is 11 amino acids. Germline values: CDR1 DFQATT, CDR2 SNEGSKA (reference sequence).

The chain employs TRBV24-1 and TRBJ1-2; the D is unclear. Germline V gives CDR1 KGHDR, CDR2 SFDVKD. Trimming cost V 3 bases and J 8 bases, with 15 bases left between them. The CDR3 spans 14 residues. The CDR3 nucleotides read TGTGCCACCAGTGATGGCGGAGGTCCGGGCGGCTACACCTTC. As protein: CATSDGGGPGGYTF.

This clone appeared a few times. The V gene is TRBV19, the J gene TRBJ1-4, with D perhaps TRBD1 (6 bases). The germline V and J ends were trimmed by 7 bases and 5 bases, with 8 bases remaining between them. The germline CDR1 and CDR2 sequences are LNHDA and SQIVND (reference sequence). The CDR3 runs to 12 residues. CDR3 protein: CASNRENEKLFF. The CDR3 nucleotides are TGTGCCAGTAACAGGGAGAATGAAAAACTGTTTTTT.

The V call is TRBV2, the J call TRBJ1-2; D is ambiguous. The CDR3 covers 14 residues. V dropped 3 bases and J dropped 8 bases, with 16 bases sitting between them. Germline V gene data show CDR1 as SNHLY and CDR2 as FYNNEI. In DNA, the CDR3 is TGTGCCAGCAGTGATAAGCTGAGAGTTCTGGGCTACACCTTC. Translation gives CASSDKLRVLGYTF.

The rearrangement uses TRBV30 and TRBJ2-2; maybe TRBD2 (5 bases). Germline CDR1 and CDR2: GTSNPN and SVGIG (reference sequence). There are 16 residues in the CDR3. V was trimmed by 0 bases and J by 4 bases, leaving 15 bases between them. CDR3 amino acids: CAWSVRSPSPTGELFF. The CDR3 DNA sequence: TGTGCCTGGAGTGTTAGATCCCCTAGCCCCACCGGGGAGCTGTTTTTT. Filled out from reference TRBV30 and TRBJ2-2, the complete variable domain reads SQTIHQWPATLVQPVGSPLSLECTVEGTSNPNLYWYRQAAGRGLQLLFYSVGIGQISSEVPQNLSASRPQDRQFILSSKKLLLSDSGFYLCAWSVRSPSPTGELFFGEGSRLTVL.